One sample yielded the 27 T cell receptor beta chains listed below, sequenced in a study of spatial heterogeneity in lung cancer. TCRdb processed the 5' RACE reads anew with MiXCR; each CDR3 protein has one entry. The sample has about 120,000 distinct CDR3 sequences; 10% to 15% are singletons. Time point specified: blood at routine non-recurrence follow-up after resection. Tumor, nontumor lung or frozen PBMC supplied whole RNA that was sequenced unsorted. Sequenced material: PBMCs, taken at follow-up. All receptors derive from a male donor with early-stage non-small cell lung cancer.

This clonotype showed up just a few times. The chain links TRBV20-1 to TRBJ1-1; TRBD1 might be the D (6 bases). V lost 1 base and J lost 1, with 13 bases in between. CDR1 is DFQATT and CDR2 is SNEGSKA in the germline V gene (reference sequence). The CDR3 length is 15 residues. CDR3 sequence: CSARAPRGANTEAFF. The CDR3 nucleotides read TGCAGTGCTAGAGCTCCAAGGGGGGCGAACACTGAAGCTTTCTTT.

This chain links TRBV7-3 with TRBJ1-6; D unclear. CDR1 and CDR2 (germline): SGHTA, FQGTGA. The CDR3 spans 13 residues. The V gene lost 2 bases and the J gene lost 8 bases, with 7 bases spanning the gap. CDR3 sequence: CASSLGEYSPLHF. In nucleotides, the CDR3 is TGTGCCAGCAGCTTAGGAGAGTATTCACCCCTCCACTTT.

The chain uses TRBV20-1 and TRBJ2-7, with 9 bases fitting TRBD1. The CDR3 has 14 amino acids. Germline loops: CDR1 DFQATT, CDR2 SNEGSKA (reference sequence). V lost 6 bases and J lost 4; bases outside the gene matches: 10. The CDR3: CSALPGQGIYEQYF. The CDR3 coding sequence is TGCAGTGCCCTCCCAGGACAGGGGATATACGAGCAGTACTTC.

This clonotype showed up just a few times. The chain joins TRBV30 to TRBJ1-5, with 10 bases that match TRBD1. Losses at the gene ends were 3 bases for V and 0 bases for J; bases not matched to a gene: 11. Germline loops: CDR1 GTSNPN, CDR2 SVGIG (reference sequence). This CDR3 has 18 amino acids. The CDR3 protein is CAWSLTGTGADSNQPQHF. DNA of the CDR3: TGTGCCTGGAGCTTAACCGGGACAGGGGCCGATAGCAATCAGCCCCAGCATTTT.

This clonotype was found many times. This rearrangement joins TRBV11-2 to TRBJ2-3, with TRBD2 as a possible D gene (5 bases). Germline CDR1 SGHAT, CDR2 FQNNGV. The CDR3 runs 16 residues. V lost 7 bases, J lost 1 base, and 18 bases lay in between. The CDR3: CASTGSLGSRTDTQYF. Here the CDR3 DNA reads TGTGCCAGCACGGGGAGTCTAGGGAGCCGCACAGATACGCAGTATTTT.

This clonotype was counted many times. The chain carries TRBV7-3 and TRBJ2-7; 8 bases agree with TRBD1. With V trimmed by 5 bases and J by 3 bases, 9 bases remained unmatched. The CDR3 loop spans 15 amino acids. Germline loops: CDR1 SGHTA, CDR2 FQGTGA. Here the CDR3 DNA reads TGTGCCAGCAGCCCCGCGGCGACAGGGGACTACGAGCAGTACTTC. This gives the protein CASSPAATGDYEQYF.

On this clonotype itself: The CDR3 does not end in the conserved phenylalanine or tryptophan, so this is likely a read error. The genes are TRBV3-1 and TRBJ2-1; TRBD2 matches 7 bases. The CDR3 has 13 residues. Germline CDR1 and CDR2: LGHDT and YNNKEL (reference sequence). The V segment lost 8 bases and the J segment 4 bases; nucleotides outside the gene matches: 5. CDR3 protein: CASGPSGYNEQFS. CDR3 nucleotide sequence: TGTGCCAGCGGGCCTAGCGGTTACAATGAGCAGTTCTCC.

This clonotype was counted between two and nine times. This chain uses TRBV15 with TRBJ2-3, with TRBD2 matching over 11 bases. The V segment lost 5 bases and the J segment 1 base; nucleotides outside the gene matches: 2. CDR3 length equals 15 residues. Germline V gene sequence: CDR1 LNHNV, CDR2 YYDKDF (reference sequence). The CDR3 region has the DNA TGTGCCACCAGCCTTAGCGGGGGGGGCACAGATACGCAGTATTTT. Its translation: CATSLSGGGTDTQYF.

This clonotype was picked up many times. The chain combines TRBV28 with TRBJ1-5, with D hard to call. CDR3 size: 12 residues. Germline assignment: CDR1 MDHEN and CDR2 SYDVKM. V lost 7 bases to trimming and J lost 4 bases, with 8 bases between them. CDR3 loop: CASKMGNQPQHF. In DNA, the CDR3 is TGTGCCAGCAAAATGGGTAATCAGCCCCAGCATTTT.

This clonotype was found a few times. The chain couples TRBV5-1 to TRBJ1-5; possible D gene TRBD1, 6 bases. V was clipped by 4 bases and J by 0 bases, with 11 bases between them. The V gene's germline CDR1 is SGHRS and CDR2 YFSETQ. This CDR3 comprises 15 residues. CDR3 in amino acids: CASSPVGASNQPQHF. DNA of the CDR3: TGCGCCAGCAGCCCGGTGGGGGCTAGCAATCAGCCCCAGCATTTT.

This clonotype was counted a few times. V and J are TRBV15 and TRBJ1-5; D remains ambiguous. Looked up from germline, CDR1 is LNHNV and CDR2 is YYDKDF (reference sequence). V lost 1 base and J 2 bases, leaving 9 bases between the germline ends. This CDR3 contains 15 residues. The CDR3 nucleotides are TGTGCCACCAGCAGAGTTGGCTCCGGCAATCAGCCCCAGCATTTT. Amino acid sequence: CATSRVGSGNQPQHF.

This clonotype turned up a few times. The chain employs TRBV5-4 and TRBJ2-3; 11 nucleotides align to TRBD2. The CDR3 contains 15 residues. The germline CDR1 and CDR2 sequences are SGHNT and YYREEE (reference sequence). The ends lost 1 base at V and 6 bases at J; junction bases unmatched: 4. The CDR3, as DNA: TGTGCCAGCAGCTTGCGACTAGCGGGATCCGATACGCAGTATTTT. Translating gives CASSLRLAGSDTQYF.

At least ten counts were recorded for this clonotype. The chain combines TRBV12-3 or TRBV12-4 with TRBJ1-4; D gene unclear. The CDR3 consists of 15 residues. V gave up 2 bases and J gave up 5 bases, with 12 bases separating them. In nucleotides, the CDR3 is TGTGCCAGCAGTTTAAACGGCAGAGTAAATGAAAAACTGTTTTTT. Protein: CASSLNGRVNEKLFF.

This clonotype was seen a few times. The V gene is TRBV7-9, the J gene TRBJ2-1; a weak D match, TRBD2 (7 bases). Trimming stripped 0 bases from V and 7 bases from J, with 13 bases between. The CDR3 loop spans 15 amino acids. CDR1 and CDR2 from the germline V gene are SEHNR and FQNEAQ (reference sequence). The CDR3 spells CASSLAGGLDNEQFF. For the CDR3, the DNA is TGTGCCAGCAGCTTAGCGGGGGGGCTGGATAATGAGCAGTTCTTC.

This clonotype has only a few counts. The chain employs TRBV28 and TRBJ2-3; D ambiguous. Trimming stripped 1 base from V and 7 bases from J, with 9 bases between. The CDR3 extends over 13 amino acids. In germline, CDR1 is MDHEN, CDR2 SYDVKM. Here the CDR3 DNA reads TGTGCCAGCAGTTTATCGACGCGATATACGCAGTATTTT. This sequence encodes CASSLSTRYTQYF.

This clonotype was recorded once. The germline gene is not matched at one end of the junction; a read error may be the cause. The chain combines TRBV6-2 or TRBV6-3 with TRBJ2-5; D remains ambiguous. CDR1 is MNHEY, CDR2 SVGEGT, per germline. This CDR3 spans 13 amino acids. The CDR3 is CASSSSSQETRYF. The CDR3 coding sequence is TGTGCCAGCAGCTCCTCGAGCCAAGAGACCCGGTACTTC.

The chain uses TRBV7-2 and TRBJ1-5, with D maybe TRBD1 (5 bases). V was clipped by 4 bases and J by 3 bases, with 7 bases between them. Germline V CDR1 and CDR2: SGHTA, FQGNSA. This CDR3 comprises 13 residues. The CDR3 loop is CASSWGINQPQHF. The CDR3, as DNA: TGTGCCAGCAGCTGGGGGATCAATCAGCCCCAGCATTTT.

This clonotype was counted only a few times. The rearrangement links TRBV7-9 to TRBJ2-5; 11 positions match TRBD1. The germline V gene has CDR1 SEHNR and CDR2 FQNEAQ (reference sequence). Unmatched junction bases numbered 8, after V lost 6 bases and J lost 5 bases. This CDR3 contains 15 residues. The CDR3 region has the DNA TGTGCCAGCAGACCGGACAGGGGGCGATTGGAGACCCAGTACTTC. Encoded protein: CASRPDRGRLETQYF.

This clonotype was recorded at least ten times. The V and J genes are TRBV4-3 and TRBJ2-3; unclear D gene. CDR1 is LGHNA and CDR2 is YSLEER in the germline V gene. CDR3 length: 15 amino acids. Trimming shortened V by 3 bases and J by 6 bases, and 16 bases separated the two germline ends. The CDR3 nucleotides read TGCGCCAGCAGCCACGGGCAGGTTTTTGGGGATACGCAGTATTTT. Its translation: CASSHGQVFGDTQYF.

This clonotype was counted many times. The J gene is TRBJ2-7, the V gene TRBV27; TRBD1 is a possible D gene (5 bases). The CDR3 is 14 residues long. The V and J ends lost 2 bases and 12 bases respectively, with 20 bases between them. The germline V gene encodes CDR1 MNHEY and CDR2 SMNVEV (reference sequence). The CDR3, as DNA: TGTGCCAGCAGTTTAAACCCAAGGGTTGGGGCTGGGTACTTC. It codes for CASSLNPRVGAGYF.

This clonotype was picked up many times. The gene calls are TRBV6-2 or TRBV6-3 and TRBJ2-7; maybe TRBD1 (7 bases). V was cut by 2 bases and J by 4 bases, with 18 bases left in between. The CDR3 has 16 amino acids. The germline gives CDR1 MNHEY, CDR2 SVGEGT. The CDR3 protein is CASSYLSGGISYEQYF. The CDR3 DNA reads as TGTGCCAGCAGTTACCTCTCAGGGGGGATTTCATACGAGCAGTACTTC.

This sequence joins TRBV11-2 and TRBJ2-5, with unresolved D. The CDR3 is made up of 15 amino acids. V gave up 10 bases and J gave up 3 bases, with 21 bases separating them. Per the germline V gene, CDR1 is SGHAT and CDR2 is FQNNGV. CDR3 bases: TGTGCCAACTCTGCCCTCACAACCCTCGAAGAGACCCAGTACTTC. Protein: CANSALTTLEETQYF.

The J gene is TRBJ2-1, the V gene TRBV7-2; D unclear. The CDR3 totals 15 residues. V lost 6 bases and J 1 base, leaving 13 bases between the germline ends. Germline CDR1 SGHTA, CDR2 FQGNSA. The CDR3 sequence: CASSRSRDSYNEQFF. CDR3 nucleotide sequence: TGTGCCAGCAGTCGGTCAAGAGATTCCTACAATGAGCAGTTCTTC.

This clonotype was seen more than once but under ten times. CDR3: CASSFRSTEAFF. CDR3 nucleotide sequence: TGTGCCAGCAGTTTTAGATCCACTGAAGCTTTCTTT. The chain employs TRBV12-3 or TRBV12-4 and TRBJ1-1; D is unresolved. V was pared by 3 bases and J by 4 bases, with 6 bases between. This CDR3 is built from 12 residues.

This clonotype occurred a few times. This chain joins TRBV27 and TRBJ1-6, with D possibly being TRBD1 (6 bases). The V gene's germline CDR1 is MNHEY and CDR2 SMNVEV (reference sequence). The CDR3 sequence is 12 residues long. V lost 5 bases and J lost 8, with 7 bases in between. The CDR3 loop is CASSRQDSPLHF. In nucleotides, the CDR3 is TGTGCCAGCAGTCGACAGGATTCACCCCTCCACTTT.

Ten or more counts support this clonotype. The J gene is TRBJ2-2, the V gene TRBV24-1; D may be TRBD1 or TRBD2 (6 bases each). In germline, CDR1 is KGHDR, CDR2 SFDVKD. Between the trimmed V and J ends, which lost 7 bases and 4 bases, there was a span of 12 bases. CDR3 length equals 14 residues. The CDR3 DNA is TGTGCCACCAGCCCCGGGGGCGGCACCGGGGAGCTGTTTTTT. Protein product: CATSPGGGTGELFF.

In this sample, this clonotype turned up a few times. CDR3 DNA sequence: TGTGCCAGCAGTTTTCAGGGCCCGATGGACATTCAGTACTTC. Translation: CASSFQGPMDIQYF. The genes are TRBV12-3 or TRBV12-4 and TRBJ2-4; a possible D gene is TRBD1 (5 bases). The CDR3 extends over 14 amino acids. The V and J ends lost 3 bases and 8 bases respectively, with 14 bases between them.